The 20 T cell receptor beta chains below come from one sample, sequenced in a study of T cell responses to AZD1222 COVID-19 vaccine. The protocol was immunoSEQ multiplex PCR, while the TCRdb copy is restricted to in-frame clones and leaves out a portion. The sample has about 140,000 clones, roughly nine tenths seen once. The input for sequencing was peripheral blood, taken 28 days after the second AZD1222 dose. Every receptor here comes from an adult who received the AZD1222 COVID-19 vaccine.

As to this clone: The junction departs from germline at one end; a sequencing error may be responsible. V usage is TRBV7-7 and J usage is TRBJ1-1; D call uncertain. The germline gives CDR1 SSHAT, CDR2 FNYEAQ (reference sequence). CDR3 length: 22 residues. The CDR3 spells CASSLVLVGPHAELGSWTEAFF. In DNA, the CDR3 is TGTGCTAGCAGCTTAGTCTTGGTAGGGCCTCACGCGGAGTTGGGTAGCTGGACTGAAGCTTTCTTT.

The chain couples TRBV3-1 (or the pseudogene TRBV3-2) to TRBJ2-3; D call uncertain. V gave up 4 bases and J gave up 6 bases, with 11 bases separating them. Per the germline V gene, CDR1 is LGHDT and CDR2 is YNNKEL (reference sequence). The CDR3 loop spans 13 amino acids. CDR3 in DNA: TGTGCCAGCAGCCCCCACTTGGGTGATACGCAGTATTTT. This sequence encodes CASSPHLGDTQYF.

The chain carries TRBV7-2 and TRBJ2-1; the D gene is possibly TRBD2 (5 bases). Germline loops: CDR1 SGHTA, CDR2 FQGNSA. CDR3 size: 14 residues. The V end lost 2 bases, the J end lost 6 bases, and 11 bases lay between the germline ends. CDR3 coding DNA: TGTGCCAGCAGCTTAAGGTCCCGGGGCAATGAGCAGTTCTTC. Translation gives CASSLRSRGNEQFF.

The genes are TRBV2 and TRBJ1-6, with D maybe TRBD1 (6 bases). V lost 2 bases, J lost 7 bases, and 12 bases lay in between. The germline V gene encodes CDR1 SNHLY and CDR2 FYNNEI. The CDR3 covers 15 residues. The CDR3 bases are TGTGCCAGCAGTGAATGGGGGCTAGGGAATTCACCCCTCCACTTT. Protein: CASSEWGLGNSPLHF.

CDR3 residues: CASSGSRTEFPPNYGYTF. The CDR3 DNA sequence: TGTGCCAGCTCGGGCAGCCGAACAGAGTTCCCCCCTAACTATGGCTACACCTTC. The V gene is TRBV18, the J gene TRBJ1-2; no reliable D call. Germline lookup yields CDR1 KGHSH and CDR2 LQKENI. Trimming left V 6 bases short and J 0 bases short, with 23 bases between. The CDR3 loop spans 18 amino acids.

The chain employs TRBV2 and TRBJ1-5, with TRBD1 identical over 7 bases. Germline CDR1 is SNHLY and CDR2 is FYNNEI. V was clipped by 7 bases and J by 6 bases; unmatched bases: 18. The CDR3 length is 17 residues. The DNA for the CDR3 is TGTGCCAGCAAGGTCTACGGGACCGACAGGGTCAGTCAGCCCCAGCATTTT. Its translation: CASKVYGTDRVSQPQHF.

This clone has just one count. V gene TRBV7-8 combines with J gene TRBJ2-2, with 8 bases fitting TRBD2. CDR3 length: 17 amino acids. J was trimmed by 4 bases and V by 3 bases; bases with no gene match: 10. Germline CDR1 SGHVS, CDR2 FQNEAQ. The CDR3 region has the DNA TGTGCCAGCAGCTTCCCTAATTCGGGGGGGAGCACCGGGGAGCTGTTTTTT. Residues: CASSFPNSGGSTGELFF.

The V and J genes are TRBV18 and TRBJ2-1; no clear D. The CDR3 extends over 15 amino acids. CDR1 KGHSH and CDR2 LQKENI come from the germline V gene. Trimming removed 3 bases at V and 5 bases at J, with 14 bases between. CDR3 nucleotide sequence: TGTGCCAGCTCACCCCCACCCCCGCACAACAATGAGCAGTTCTTC. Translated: CASSPPPPHNNEQFF.

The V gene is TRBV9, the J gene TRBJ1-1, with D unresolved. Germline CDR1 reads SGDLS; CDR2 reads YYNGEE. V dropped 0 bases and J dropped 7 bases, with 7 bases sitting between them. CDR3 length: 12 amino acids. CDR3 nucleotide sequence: TGTGCCAGCAGCGTAGCCACGGGTGAAGCTTTCTTT. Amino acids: CASSVATGEAFF.

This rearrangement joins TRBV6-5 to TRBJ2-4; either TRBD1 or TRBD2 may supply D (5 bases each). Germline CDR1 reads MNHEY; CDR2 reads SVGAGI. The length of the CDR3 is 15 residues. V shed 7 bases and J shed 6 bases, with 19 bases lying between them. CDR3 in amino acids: CASTRDRLRGNIQYF. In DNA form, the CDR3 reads TGTGCCAGCACCCGGGACCGACTCCGTGGAAACATTCAGTACTTC.

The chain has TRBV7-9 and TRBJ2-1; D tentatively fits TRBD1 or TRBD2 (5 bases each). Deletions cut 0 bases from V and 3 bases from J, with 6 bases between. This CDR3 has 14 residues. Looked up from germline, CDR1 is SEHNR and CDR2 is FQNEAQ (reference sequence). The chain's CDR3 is CASSLARGYNEQFF. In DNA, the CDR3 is TGTGCCAGCAGCTTAGCGAGGGGCTACAATGAGCAGTTCTTC.

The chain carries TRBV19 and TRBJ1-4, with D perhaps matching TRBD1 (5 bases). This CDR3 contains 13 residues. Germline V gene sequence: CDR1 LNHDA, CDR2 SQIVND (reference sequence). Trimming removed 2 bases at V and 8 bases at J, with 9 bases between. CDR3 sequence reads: CASSISRGEKLFF. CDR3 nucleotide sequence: TGTGCCAGTAGTATAAGCCGGGGGGAAAAACTGTTTTTT. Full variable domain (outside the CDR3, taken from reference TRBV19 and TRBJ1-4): DGGITQSPKYLFRKEGQNVTLSCEQNLNHDAMYWYRQDPGQGLRLIYYSQIVNDFQKGDIAEGYSVSREKKESFPLTVTSAQKNPTAFYLCASSISRGEKLFFGSGTQLSVL.

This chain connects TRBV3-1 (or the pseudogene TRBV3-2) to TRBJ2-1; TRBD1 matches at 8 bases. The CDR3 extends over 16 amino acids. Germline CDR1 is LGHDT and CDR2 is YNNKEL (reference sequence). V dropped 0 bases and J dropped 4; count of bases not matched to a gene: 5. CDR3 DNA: TGTGCCAGCAGCCAAGATCCACAGGGGGAATACAATGAGCAGTTCTTC. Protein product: CASSQDPQGEYNEQFF.

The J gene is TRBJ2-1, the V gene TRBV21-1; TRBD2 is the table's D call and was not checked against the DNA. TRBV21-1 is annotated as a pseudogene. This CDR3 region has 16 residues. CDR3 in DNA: TGTGCCAGCAGCAAAGGGGAGGGTAGCGGGTTAGGAGAGCAGTTCTTC. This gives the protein CASSKGEGSGLGEQFF.

CDR3 in DNA: TGTGCCAGCAGCTTAAGGAGTGGGGTTGAGACCCAGTACTTC. The encoded protein is CASSLRSGVETQYF. This chain links TRBV7-2 with TRBJ2-5; D is ambiguous. The CDR3 spans 14 residues. V was pared by 2 bases and J by 5 bases, with 12 bases between. Germline CDR1 reads SGHTA; CDR2 reads FQGNSA.

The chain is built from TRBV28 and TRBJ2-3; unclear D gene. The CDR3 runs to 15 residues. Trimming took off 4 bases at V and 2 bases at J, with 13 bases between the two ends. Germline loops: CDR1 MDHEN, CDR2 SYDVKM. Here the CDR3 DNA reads TGTGCCAGCAGTTCACCCATGGGCTCCACAGATACGCAGTATTTT. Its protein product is CASSSPMGSTDTQYF.

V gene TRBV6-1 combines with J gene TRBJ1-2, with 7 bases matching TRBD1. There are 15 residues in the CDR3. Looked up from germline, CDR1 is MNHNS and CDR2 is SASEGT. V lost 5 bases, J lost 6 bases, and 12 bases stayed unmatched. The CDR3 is CASSQRTQGEDGYTF. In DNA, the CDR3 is TGTGCCAGCAGTCAACGCACCCAGGGGGAGGATGGCTACACCTTC.

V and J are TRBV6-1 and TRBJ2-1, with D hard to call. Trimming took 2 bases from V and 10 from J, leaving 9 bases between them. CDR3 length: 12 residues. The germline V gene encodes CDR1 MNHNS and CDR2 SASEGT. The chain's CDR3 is CASSENYVEQFF. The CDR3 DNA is TGTGCCAGCAGTGAAAATTATGTCGAGCAGTTCTTC.

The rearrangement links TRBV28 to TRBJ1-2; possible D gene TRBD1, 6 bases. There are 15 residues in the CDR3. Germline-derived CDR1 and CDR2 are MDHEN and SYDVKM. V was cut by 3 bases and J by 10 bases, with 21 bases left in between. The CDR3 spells CASSFGSEIQGIYTF. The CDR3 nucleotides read TGTGCCAGCAGTTTTGGGTCGGAGATACAGGGCATCTACACCTTC.

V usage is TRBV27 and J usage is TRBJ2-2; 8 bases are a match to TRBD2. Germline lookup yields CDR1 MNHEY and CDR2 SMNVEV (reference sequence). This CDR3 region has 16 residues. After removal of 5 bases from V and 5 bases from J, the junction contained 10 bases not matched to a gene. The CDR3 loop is CASSAVSGKGTGELFF. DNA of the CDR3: TGTGCCAGCAGTGCAGTTAGCGGGAAGGGGACCGGGGAGCTGTTTTTT.